These T cell receptor beta chains were read from a single sample in a study of blood T cells in healthy people across ages. One entry per CDR3 protein results from TCRdb running MiXCR on the 5' RACE reads. The sample yields 600,000 to 1,000,000 distinct CDR3 sequences, around a quarter seen once. Another study also made use of these data, one on T cells of mothers and their children.

Sequencing was carried out using blood. The receptor source for this set is a boy aged 5-17 years in good health. The CDR3 runs from the conserved cysteine through the conserved F or W. A D gene is named only where the DNA matches it firmly. Clone size appears in some rows only: once, few, many, or a class for an expanded clone.

abundance	d_gene	v_gene	j_gene	CDR3aa	CDR3nt
NA	TRBD1	TRBV6-2/TRBV6-3	TRBJ1-5	CASRDRGISNQPQHF	TGTGCCAGCAGGGACAGGGGGATTAGCAATCAGCCCCAGCATTTT
NA	TRBD1	TRBV20-1	TRBJ2-7	CSAPKPGQGGYEQYF	TGCAGTGCCCCCAAGCCTGGACAGGGGGGGTACGAGCAGTACTTC
NA	NA	TRBV28	TRBJ1-4	CASSLVVTVTVSHEKLLF	TGTGCCAGCAGTTTAGTCGTGACGGTGACAGTCAGTCATGAAAAACTGCTTTTT
NA	NA	TRBV15	TRBJ1-1	CATSSWGNTEAFF	TGTGCCACCAGCAGTTGGGGTAACACTGAAGCTTTCTTT
NA	NA	TRBV20-1	TRBJ1-1	CSASGQKNTEAFF	TGCAGTGCTAGCGGCCAGAAGAACACTGAAGCTTTCTTT
few	NA	TRBV20-1	TRBJ2-5	CSARGRSEEQYF	TGCAGTGCTAGAGGACGATCGGAGGAGCAGTACTTC
NA	TRBD1	TRBV28	TRBJ1-5	CASRTRTGPQHF	TGTGCCAGCAGAACCCGGACAGGACCCCAGCATTTT
NA	NA	TRBV6-2/TRBV6-3	TRBJ1-2	CASNGEGRYGYTF	TGTGCCAGCAACGGGGAAGGCCGGTATGGCTACACCTTC
few	TRBD1	TRBV27	TRBJ2-1	CASRYPGQGNNEQFF	TGTGCCAGCAGATACCCCGGACAGGGGAACAATGAGCAGTTCTTC
NA	NA	TRBV20-1	TRBJ2-5	CSATPQGAQYF	TGCAGTGCTACGCCACAAGGGGCCCAGTACTTC
NA	TRBD1	TRBV6-6	TRBJ2-5	CASTQPGQRAEETQYF	TGTGCCAGCACCCAACCGGGACAGAGGGCAGAAGAGACCCAGTACTTC
few	NA	TRBV18	TRBJ2-1	CASSPGTVDNEQFF	TGTGCCAGCTCACCCGGGACGGTGGACAATGAGCAGTTCTTC
NA	NA	TRBV7-9	TRBJ1-6	CASSLAMDGSSYNSPLHF	TGTGCCAGCAGCTTAGCGATGGACGGCAGCTCCTATAATTCACCCCTCCACTTT
few	TRBD2	TRBV5-1	TRBJ2-3	CASSPDPGLVSTDTQYF	TGCGCCAGCAGCCCGGACCCAGGACTAGTAAGCACAGATACGCAGTATTTT
few	NA	TRBV21-1	TRBJ1-4	CASSTSARTATNEKLFF	TGTGCCAGCAGCACAAGCGCGCGAACCGCAACTAATGAAAAACTGTTTTTT
few	TRBD1	TRBV5-1	TRBJ1-2	CASSSSTGAAGGYTF	TGCGCCAGCAGCTCCTCGACAGGGGCCGCCGGTGGCTACACCTTC
NA	NA	TRBV5-1	TRBJ2-2	CASSLVATAGTGELFF	TGCGCCAGCAGCTTGGTCGCTACCGCAGGGACCGGGGAGCTGTTTTTT
NA	NA	TRBV27	TRBJ2-7	CASRGALDSDEQYF	TGTGCCAGCCGAGGCGCCCTGGACAGTGACGAGCAGTACTTC
few	NA	TRBV7-6	TRBJ2-7	CASSLGGAPEQYF	TGTGCCAGCAGCTTAGGGGGAGCGCCCGAGCAGTACTTC
few	NA	TRBV3-1	TRBJ1-4	CASSPRAPNEKLFF	TGTGCCAGCAGCCCCCGGGCCCCTAATGAAAAACTGTTTTTT
few	TRBD1	TRBV27	TRBJ1-1	CASSLSRSGQDRGNTEAFF	TGTGCCAGCAGTTTGAGTAGGTCGGGACAAGACAGGGGGAACACTGAAGCTTTCTTT
NA	NA	TRBV20-1	TRBJ1-4	CSASIPAGFVEDEKLFF	TGCAGTGCTAGTATCCCGGCAGGGTTCGTGGAGGATGAAAAACTGTTTTTT
many	TRBD1	TRBV30	TRBJ2-4	CAWSTGGGIQYF	TGTGCCTGGAGTACAGGGGGTGGCATTCAGTACTTC
few	NA	TRBV29-1	TRBJ1-1	CSVDPGQTNTEAFF	TGCAGCGTTGACCCGGGACAAACGAACACTGAAGCTTTCTTT
few	NA	TRBV4-3	TRBJ1-1	CASSQDQAANTEAFF	TGCGCCAGCAGCCAAGACCAGGCAGCGAACACTGAAGCTTTCTTT
NA	NA	TRBV28	TRBJ2-7	CASRSQGAGLYEQYF	TGTGCCAGCAGATCCCAGGGTGCTGGGCTCTACGAGCAGTACTTC
few	NA	TRBV7-8	TRBJ2-3	CASSLSPQLNTQYF	TGTGCCAGCAGCTTAAGTCCACAGCTAAATACGCAGTATTTT
NA	NA	TRBV20-1	TRBJ1-2	CSARDGNYAGYTF	TGCAGTGCTAGAGATGGGAACTACGCTGGCTACACCTTC
few	NA	TRBV4-3	TRBJ2-1	CTSSQALAGDYNEQFF	TGCACCAGCAGCCAAGCTCTGGCAGGGGACTACAATGAGCAGTTCTTC
once	NA	TRBV29-1	TRBJ1-2	CSVEDRVNYGYTF	TGCAGCGTCGAAGATAGAGTGAACTATGGCTACACCTTC
NA	TRBD2	TRBV3-1	TRBJ2-7	CASSQDWSGRPYEQYF	TGTGCCAGCAGCCAAGATTGGAGCGGGAGACCCTACGAGCAGTACTTC
NA	NA	TRBV4-2	TRBJ2-7	CASSLEEGSPSEQYF	TGTGCCAGCAGCCTCGAGGAGGGCTCCCCATCCGAGCAGTACTTC
NA	NA	TRBV20-1	TRBJ2-3	CSAREFADTQYF	TGCAGTGCTAGAGAGTTTGCAGATACGCAGTATTTT
NA	NA	TRBV9	TRBJ1-2	CASSVEYLGTYGYTF	TGTGCCAGCAGCGTAGAGTATTTGGGTACCTATGGCTACACCTTC
NA	NA	TRBV11-1	TRBJ1-1	CASSLAGGRWTEAFF	TGTGCCAGCAGCTTAGCCGGGGGGCGCTGGACTGAAGCTTTCTTT
NA	NA	TRBV4-3	TRBJ2-5	CASSQSGREETQYF	TGCGCCAGCAGCCAAAGTGGCAGAGAAGAGACCCAGTACTTC
few	TRBD1	TRBV15	TRBJ1-3	CATSRGTGRSGNTIYF	TGTGCCACCAGCAGAGGGACAGGGCGCTCTGGAAACACCATATATTTT
NA	NA	TRBV6-2/TRBV6-3	TRBJ1-1	CASSYMGIAEAFF	TGTGCCAGCAGTTACATGGGGATCGCTGAAGCTTTCTTT
few	NA	TRBV28	TRBJ1-4	CASSWQNNEKLFF	TGTGCCAGCAGTTGGCAGAATAATGAAAAACTGTTTTTT
NA	NA	TRBV7-2	TRBJ1-4	CASSLEGGKGEKLFF	TGTGCCAGCAGCTTAGAAGGGGGAAAGGGGGAAAAACTGTTTTTT
NA	TRBD2	TRBV4-3	TRBJ2-4	CASSQAGGRKNIQSF	TGCGCCAGCAGCCAAGCGGGAGGAAGGAAAAACATTCAGTCCTTC
NA	NA	TRBV5-5	TRBJ2-3	CASSRISDTQYF	TGTGCCAGCAGCCGAATCAGCGATACGCAGTATTTT
NA	NA	TRBV7-9	TRBJ2-5	CASSLVGRMSVQETQYF	TGTGCCAGCAGCTTAGTGGGACGAATGTCAGTACAAGAGACCCAGTACTTC
once	NA	TRBV5-6	TRBJ2-5	CASSLLARDPEGETQYF	TGTGCCAGCAGCTTACTCGCCCGGGACCCGGAGGGGGAGACCCAGTACTTC
few	NA	TRBV29-1	TRBJ1-1	CSAGAWGGTEAFF	TGCAGCGCCGGGGCTTGGGGCGGCACTGAAGCTTTCTTT
NA	NA	TRBV19	TRBJ2-1	CASSMVGPYNEQFF	TGTGCCAGTAGTATGGTCGGGCCCTACAATGAGCAGTTCTTC
NA	TRBD2	TRBV20-1	TRBJ2-1	CSARDSLAGSYNEQFF	TGCAGTGCTAGAGATTCACTAGCGGGATCTTACAATGAGCAGTTCTTC
NA	TRBD2	TRBV11-1	TRBJ2-7	CASSRGDGSSYEQYF	TGTGCCAGCAGCCGGGGGGACGGGAGCTCCTACGAGCAGTACTTC
NA	TRBD2	TRBV20-1	TRBJ2-7	CSAPPGSGVAYEQYF	TGCAGTGCGCCGCCCGGTAGCGGGGTGGCATACGAGCAGTACTTC
NA	TRBD1	TRBV20-1	TRBJ1-5	CSARVGLGTGRDQPQHF	TGCAGTGCTAGAGTGGGGTTGGGGACAGGCCGGGATCAGCCCCAGCATTTT
few	TRBD2	TRBV7-9	TRBJ2-2	CASSHPPGLAGASTGELFF	TGTGCCAGCAGCCACCCTCCGGGACTAGCGGGAGCAAGCACCGGGGAGCTGTTTTTT
few	NA	TRBV6-6	TRBJ2-3	CASSYKAVTDTQYF	TGTGCCAGCAGTTATAAGGCTGTCACAGATACGCAGTATTTT
many	TRBD2	TRBV7-2	TRBJ2-5	CASSPLAGRETQYF	TGTGCCAGCAGCCCCCTAGCGGGAAGGGAGACCCAGTACTTC
NA	TRBD2	TRBV7-7	TRBJ2-3	CASSSGTSGRHGETQYF	TGTGCTAGCAGCTCCGGGACTAGCGGGAGGCACGGAGAAACGCAGTATTTT
few	TRBD2	TRBV7-8	TRBJ2-3	CASSLYLAGQSTDTQYF	TGTGCCAGCAGCTTATACCTAGCGGGGCAAAGCACAGATACGCAGTATTTT